These 23 T cell receptor beta chains share one sample of origin, sequenced in a study of post-analysis software for immune sequencing data (dated by TCRdb to the mid-2010s). Libraries were made using PCR. The listed sequencing device is Illumina HiSeq 2500. To reduce PCR and sequencing biases, unique molecular identifiers were built into the TCR beta cDNA libraries. TCRdb passed the public sequencing reads through fastp at Q25 and MiXCR, retaining productive beta sequences. Every distinct CDR3 protein forms one entry, paired with its most common genes and DNA. Recorded for this sample are 650,000 to 900,000 distinct CDR3 sequences; approximately 44% of them occurred a single time. The ten most abundant clones make up 4.9% of the sample. Antigens for these TCRs are unknown. The investigation overall reported the following: Significantly higher frequencies in patients than in controls were found for roughly five TRBV segments, including TRBV5-6, TRBV5-1 and TRBV20-1.

The source material was blood. These receptors originate from a girl aged 10-17 years with multiple sclerosis.

Concerning this clonotype: One end of the junction does not line up with germline, which may come from a read error. Here the CDR3 DNA reads TGTACCAGCAGTATGGGGGGGCGAACTGAAGCTTTCTTT. Its protein is CTSSMGGRTEAFF. This chain links TRBV6-5 with TRBJ1-1; perhaps TRBD1 as D (6 bases). The CDR3 spans 13 residues. Germline assignment: CDR1 MNHEY and CDR2 SVGAGI.

In its sample, this clonotype was seen once. The chain employs TRBV7-2 and TRBJ1-4, with 11 bases matching TRBD1. The length of the CDR3 is 16 residues. V was clipped by 3 bases and J by 4 bases; unmatched bases: 4. Per the germline V gene, CDR1 is SGHTA and CDR2 is FQGNSA. The CDR3 is CASSFAGTGGNEKLFF. The DNA for the CDR3 is TGTGCCAGCAGCTTCGCGGGGACAGGGGGTAATGAAAAACTGTTTTTT.

CDR3 nucleotides: TGTGCCAGCAGTTCCAGGGCGATGCACTTTGGCTACACCTTC. It yields the protein CASSSRAMHFGYTF. This rearrangement joins TRBV27 to TRBJ1-2; a possible D gene is TRBD1 (5 bases). Germline values: CDR1 MNHEY, CDR2 SMNVEV (reference sequence). The CDR3 is 14 residues long. V lost 4 bases and J 7 bases, leaving 16 bases between the germline ends.

This clonotype has at least ten counts. The genes are TRBV15 and TRBJ2-7; D is ambiguous. Per the germline V gene, CDR1 is LNHNV and CDR2 is YYDKDF (reference sequence). The V and J ends lost 3 bases and 6 bases respectively, with 12 bases between them. CDR3 size: 13 residues. As DNA, the CDR3 is TGTGCCACCAGCAGCCTCTTTCGAGGCGAGCAGTACTTC. This sequence encodes CATSSLFRGEQYF.

The chain joins TRBV3-1 to TRBJ2-1; TRBD2 is a possible D gene (6 bases). CDR3 length equals 15 residues. The germline V and J ends were trimmed by 1 base and 3 bases, with 10 bases remaining between them. Germline CDR1 LGHDT, CDR2 YNNKEL (reference sequence). The CDR3 reads CASSQARLDYNEQFF. CDR3 nucleotide sequence: TGTGCCAGCAGCCAAGCGCGACTAGACTACAATGAGCAGTTCTTC.

This clonotype came up a few times. This sequence joins TRBV9 and TRBJ1-2, with D uncertain. Germline values: CDR1 SGDLS, CDR2 YYNGEE. The CDR3 has 13 amino acids. With 0 bases removed from V and 8 bases from J, the gap between germline ends came to 11 bases. As DNA, the CDR3 is TGTGCCAGCAGCGTAGGTGAACTGGCCGGCTACACCTTC. Its translation: CASSVGELAGYTF.

J is TRBJ2-3 and V is TRBV7-3, with 9 bases identical to TRBD2. Germline trimming cut 1 base from V and 3 bases from J; bases unmatched to any gene: 17. Germline V gene data show CDR1 as SGHTA and CDR2 as FQGTGA. This CDR3 spans 20 amino acids. CDR3 region: CASSLRGRTSALSGTDTQYF. In DNA, the CDR3 is TGTGCCAGCAGCTTAAGGGGTCGGACTAGCGCCCTAAGCGGTACAGATACGCAGTATTTT.

The chain uses TRBV19 and TRBJ1-2; 8 bases line up with TRBD1. V shed 4 bases and J 7 bases; nucleotides not matched to a gene: 11. The CDR3 is 15 residues long. Germline V gene data show CDR1 as LNHDA and CDR2 as SQIVND (reference sequence). The CDR3 loop is CASSTTGDLLGGYTF. The CDR3, as DNA: TGTGCCAGTAGTACGACAGGGGACCTCCTGGGTGGCTACACCTTC.

The CDR3 DNA sequence: TGCAGCGTTGTAGAGAGTTTCACTGTGAAAAACATTCAGTACTTC. Translated, it gives CSVVESFTVKNIQYF. The chain employs TRBV29-1 and TRBJ2-4, with no clear D. The length of the CDR3 is 15 residues. V gave up 4 bases and J gave up 4 bases, with 17 bases separating them. Germline values: CDR1 SQVTM, CDR2 ANQGSEA.

The rearrangement joins TRBV29-1 to TRBJ2-7, with TRBD2 matching over 11 bases. Germline V gene data show CDR1 as SQVTM and CDR2 as ANQGSEA. The V gene end was trimmed by 1 base and the J gene end by 3 bases; junction bases not matched to a gene: 8. The CDR3 extends over 16 amino acids. CDR3 loop: CSVEGVGTSGNYEQYF. The CDR3 bases are TGCAGCGTTGAAGGGGTCGGGACTAGCGGAAACTACGAGCAGTACTTC.

The rearrangement uses TRBV20-1 and TRBJ2-4; either TRBD1 or TRBD2 may fit D (6 bases each). The J call is uncertain, as TRBJ2-7 better fits the DNA end. The CDR3 extends over 16 amino acids. Germline V gene sequence: CDR1 DFQATT, CDR2 SNEGSKA (reference sequence). In nucleotides, the CDR3 is TGCAGTGCTAGAGATTCCGGTGGGGGGCTAACCTACGAGCAGTACTTC. Its translation: CSARDSGGGLTYEQYF.

A few counts support this clonotype. V is TRBV5-1 and J is TRBJ1-2, with D hard to call. The CDR3 runs 12 residues. In germline, CDR1 is SGHRS, CDR2 YFSETQ. Trimming removed 0 bases at V and 9 bases at J, with 9 bases between. CDR3 sequence: CASSLDANRYTF. CDR3 sequence (DNA): TGCGCCAGCAGCTTGGACGCTAACCGCTACACCTTC. The full variable domain, in which reference TRBV5-1 and TRBJ1-2 provide the parts outside the CDR3, is KAGVTQTPRYLIKTRGQQVTLSCSPISGHRSVSWYQQTPGQGLQFLFEYFSETQRNKGNFPGRFSGRQFSNSRSEMNVSTLELGDSALYLCASSLDANRYTFGSGTRLTVV.

The chain couples TRBV7-3 to TRBJ2-3; 11 positions match TRBD2. CDR3 length: 21 amino acids. In germline, CDR1 is SGHTA, CDR2 FQGTGA. The V segment lost 4 bases and the J segment 0 bases; nucleotides outside the gene matches: 18. CDR3 nucleotide sequence: TGTGCCAGCAGCTCGCAGCCCAGGACTAGCGGGCTCCTTCCAAGCACAGATACGCAGTATTTT. Its protein product is CASSSQPRTSGLLPSTDTQYF.

The chain links TRBV7-9 to TRBJ2-5, with D perhaps given as TRBD1 or TRBD2 (5 bases each). The CDR3 covers 14 residues. With 3 bases removed from V and 1 base from J, the gap between germline ends came to 9 bases. Germline V gives CDR1 SEHNR, CDR2 FQNEAQ (reference sequence). DNA of the CDR3: TGTGCCAGCAGCTTCGGGGCTACCCAAGAGACCCAGTACTTC. Protein product: CASSFGATQETQYF.

The chain has TRBV5-1 and TRBJ2-1, with D unresolved. V dropped 4 bases and J dropped 8 bases, with 10 bases sitting between them. Looked up from germline, CDR1 is SGHRS and CDR2 is YFSETQ. The CDR3 is 12 residues long. The chain's CDR3 is CASSESPDEQFF. For the CDR3, the DNA is TGCGCCAGCAGCGAAAGTCCCGATGAGCAGTTCTTC.

This clonotype was found once. V usage is TRBV29-1 and J usage is TRBJ1-1, with unresolved D. The V end was cut by 1 base, the J end by 1 base, with 10 bases between. Germline values: CDR1 SQVTM, CDR2 ANQGSEA. This CDR3 region has 14 residues. CDR3 in amino acids: CSVEGGKGNTEAFF. DNA for the CDR3: TGCAGCGTTGAAGGAGGTAAGGGGAACACTGAAGCTTTCTTT.

This sequence joins TRBV29-1 and TRBJ2-1, with 8 bases lining up with TRBD2. This CDR3 is 10 amino acids long. Trimming at V came to 7 bases and at J to 15 bases, leaving 8 bases not matched to a gene. CDR1 and CDR2 from the germline V gene are SQVTM and ANQGSEA. CDR3 DNA: TGCAGCGCCGCAGCGGGAGAGAGGTTCTTC. This translates into CSAAAGERFF.

This clonotype appeared a single time. The chain carries TRBV3-1 and TRBJ1-6; 10 bases line up with TRBD1. In germline, CDR1 is LGHDT, CDR2 YNNKEL (reference sequence). The CDR3 covers 16 residues. The trim removed 0 bases at V and 8 bases at J, leaving 4 bases unmatched. The CDR3 DNA is TGTGCCAGCAGCCAAGAACCCGGGACAGGGGATTCACCCCTCCACTTT. Its translation: CASSQEPGTGDSPLHF.

This clonotype occurred a few times. The V call is TRBV5-6, the J call TRBJ2-7; perhaps TRBD1 as D (5 bases). CDR1 and CDR2 (germline): SGHDT, YYEEEE. The CDR3 spans 15 residues. V was trimmed by 4 bases and J by 6 bases, leaving 20 bases between them. For the CDR3, the DNA is TGTGCCAGCAGCCAAAGACCAGGGATCCGACGCGAGCAGTACTTC. It is translated as CASSQRPGIRREQYF.

The chain employs TRBV20-1 and TRBJ2-7; TRBD2 might be the D (6 bases). CDR1 and CDR2 from the germline V gene are DFQATT and SNEGSKA (reference sequence). The CDR3 runs to 13 residues. Trimming removed 1 base from V and 3 bases from J, with 10 bases in between. The DNA for the CDR3 is TGCAGTGCTAGAGTGGGACTGCACTACGAGCAGTACTTC. It codes for CSARVGLHYEQYF.

This clonotype was picked up one time. The chain links TRBV7-2 to TRBJ1-2, with 7 nucleotides matching TRBD1. The CDR3 sequence is 16 residues long. Trimming took 2 bases from V and 7 from J; bases not matched to a gene: 13. From germline, CDR1 is SGHTA and CDR2 FQGNSA. DNA of the CDR3: TGTGCCAGCAGCTTATTCAAGGGGGCGCGGGCTATTGGCTACACCTTC. This encodes CASSLFKGARAIGYTF.

The chain carries TRBV10-3 and TRBJ1-1; D gene uncertain. Deletions cut 3 bases from V and 1 base from J, with 6 bases between. This CDR3 has 13 amino acids. CDR1 is ENHRY, CDR2 SYGVKD, per germline. The CDR3 loop reads CAISEGGNTEAFF. The CDR3 DNA is TGTGCCATCAGTGAAGGTGGGAACACTGAAGCTTTCTTT.

This chain links TRBV29-1 with TRBJ2-1; 14 bases are shared with TRBD2. J gave up 2 bases and V 5 bases, and 8 bases lay outside the gene matches. The CDR3 is 17 amino acids. In germline, CDR1 is SQVTM, CDR2 ANQGSEA. In DNA form, the CDR3 reads TGCAGCGTTCCGGGACTAGCGGGAGCAGCTACCTACAATGAGCAGTTCTTC. Its translation: CSVPGLAGAATYNEQFF.